This T cell receptor (beta chain) was retrieved from a study of blood T cells in healthy people across ages. The CDR3 contains 15 residues. Germline V gene sequence: CDR1 SGHAT, CDR2 FQNNGV. Trimming stripped 5 bases from V and 0 bases from J, with 13 bases between. About this clonotype: Its antigen is not known.

Study-wide results and limits: Observed TCR beta diversity showed a strong correlation with the percentage of naive T cells as measured by flow cytometry.

Healthy Russian Caucasian donors spanned ages about 6 to 90 years. Each sample provided at least 5.5 micrograms of extracted total RNA. PCR was performed a second time for roughly 6 to 12 cycles using a sample-barcoded 5' primer and a J-beta primer mix. Each CDR3 protein is one row after TCRdb ran MiXCR on the 5' RACE reads. The sample has around 1.7 million distinct CDR3 sequences, 28% seen once; the top ten hold over 7%. The chain joins TRBV11-2 to TRBJ1-1; perhaps TRBD1 as D (5 bases). The clonotype originates from a woman between 25 and 40 years old in good health. Sequencing was done on a sample of blood. The DNA of the CDR3 is TGTGCCAGCAGCCAATGGGGCAGCATGAACACTGAAGCTTTCTTT. Translating it yields CASSQWGSMNTEAFF.